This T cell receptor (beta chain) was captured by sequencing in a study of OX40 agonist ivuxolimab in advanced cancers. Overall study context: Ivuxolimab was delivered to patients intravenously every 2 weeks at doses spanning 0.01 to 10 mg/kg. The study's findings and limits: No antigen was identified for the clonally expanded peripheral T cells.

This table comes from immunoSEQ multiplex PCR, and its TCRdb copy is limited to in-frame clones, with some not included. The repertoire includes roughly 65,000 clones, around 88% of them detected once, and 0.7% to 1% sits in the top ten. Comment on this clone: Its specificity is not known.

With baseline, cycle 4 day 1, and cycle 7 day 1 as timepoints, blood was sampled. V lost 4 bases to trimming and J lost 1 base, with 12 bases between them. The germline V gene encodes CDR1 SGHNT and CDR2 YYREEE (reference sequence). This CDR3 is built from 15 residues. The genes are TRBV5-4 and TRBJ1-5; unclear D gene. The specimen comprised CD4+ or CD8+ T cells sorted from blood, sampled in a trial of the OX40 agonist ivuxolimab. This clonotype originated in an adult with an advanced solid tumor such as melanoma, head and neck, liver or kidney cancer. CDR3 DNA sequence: TGTGCCAGCAGCCCAGTCCCTGACAGCAATCAGCCCCAGCATTTT. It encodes CASSPVPDSNQPQHF.